This TCR beta chain was captured by sequencing in a study of blood T cell repertoires in COVID-19. Clones were read by immunoSEQ multiplex PCR, and TCRdb kept only the in-frame ones, dropping some. This table has roughly 100,000 clones, 91% appearing once. The CDR3 totals 15 residues. V was shortened by 2 bases and J by 4 bases, with 12 bases between the two germline ends. The germline CDR1 and CDR2 sequences are MNHEY and SVGAGI. The chain is built from TRBV6-5 and TRBJ1-5; tentative D call: TRBD1 (6 bases). The sequence was obtained from a human donor in a cohort sampled during active COVID-19. Sequenced material: peripheral blood. The CDR3 nucleotides are TGTGCCAGCAGTTACATCGGGGGGCGAAATCAGCCCCAGCATTTT. Protein: CASSYIGGRNQPQHF.